Listed here are 3 T cell receptor beta chains from one sample, sequenced in a study of blood T cell repertoires in COVID-19. Produced via immunoSEQ multiplex PCR; TCRdb's table is partial and in-frame only. The sample has 90,000 to 110,000 clones; 85% are singletons. Material for sequencing was peripheral blood. These receptors were collected from a man aged 50 or older with acute or convalescent COVID-19.

This chain uses TRBV27 with TRBJ2-7; possibly TRBD2 for D (5 bases). This CDR3 comprises 13 residues. V was trimmed by 5 bases and J by 2 bases, leaving 10 bases between them. Germline CDR1 MNHEY, CDR2 SMNVEV (reference sequence). This CDR3 reads CASSVTGTYEQYF. CDR3 bases: TGTGCCAGCAGTGTCACCGGGACCTACGAGCAGTACTTC.

The chain is built from TRBV6-5 and TRBJ1-6; the match to TRBD1 covers 7 bases. Germline trimming cut 4 bases from V and 14 bases from J; bases unmatched to any gene: 17. The CDR3 is 16 amino acids. The germline V gene encodes CDR1 MNHEY and CDR2 SVGAGI. CDR3 coding DNA: TGTGCCAGCAGTTTTCTCCGGGGGACAAGTCAGGGGGCCCTCCACTTT. It encodes CASSFLRGTSQGALHF.

The CDR3, as DNA: TGCGCCAGCAGCCAATCGCGCGATCGGGAGCCCCAGCATTTT. As protein: CASSQSRDREPQHF. This rearrangement joins TRBV4-1 to TRBJ1-5; D unclear. Looked up from germline, CDR1 is MGHRA and CDR2 is YSYEKL. This CDR3 spans 14 amino acids. V lost 2 bases and J 8 bases, leaving 13 bases between the germline ends.